The clone carrying this T cell receptor (beta chain) has a count of ten or more. Its antigen is currently unknown. This specimen comes from a study of T-cell memory formation after mild COVID-19. Overall study results and limits: What remained unconfirmed was the SARS-CoV-2 specificity of second-wave clones peaking on day 37. There was a balanced CD4/CD8 profile in clones contracting day 15 to 85, and later expanders leaned CD4+.

Using its own MiXCR run on the 5' RACE reads, TCRdb lists one record per CDR3 protein. This sample carries fewer than 15,000 distinct CDR3 sequences, about 22% of them seen once, and the ten largest clones take 55% to 70%. The receptor comes from a man aged 18 to 30 who had mild COVID-19 (a few samples of this study predate the infection). Cell type and time point are not known. Sequences were obtained from PBMCs or a T cell subset sorted from them (not recorded which).

Here the CDR3 DNA reads TGTGCCAGCAGGGATAGACAGGGAAGGGGGGAGCTGTTTTTT. Protein product: CASRDRQGRGELFF. The chain carries TRBV28 and TRBJ2-2, with 7 bases fitting TRBD1. Germline CDR1 MDHEN, CDR2 SYDVKM. V was pared by 6 bases and J by 8 bases, with 9 bases of the junction left unmatched. The CDR3 covers 14 residues.